A single sample is the source of the 32 T cell receptor beta chains below, sequenced in a study of T-cell reconstitution after alpha-beta-depleted transplantation in children. The library targeted TCRbeta and was prepared with unique molecular identifiers. MiXCR was run by TCRdb on the PCR reads, yielding one entry per CDR3 protein. Found here are approximately 15,000 distinct CDR3 sequences, 5.1% of them singletons; the top ten hold roughly 7.1%. The sample in question was PBMCs, obtained before TCRalphabeta/CD19-depleted stem cell transplant. These receptors all come from a boy under 18 with acute lymphoblastic leukemia, due to receive a stem cell transplant.

At least ten counts were recorded for this clonotype. For the CDR3, the DNA is TGCGCCAGCAGCTTGGTAAGAGGGGAGGATGAGCAGTTCTTC. Amino acid sequence: CASSLVRGEDEQFF. V gene TRBV5-1 combines with J gene TRBJ2-1; possible D gene TRBD2, 6 bases. V was trimmed by 0 bases and J by 8 bases, leaving 12 bases between them. The germline CDR1 and CDR2 sequences are SGHRS and YFSETQ. The CDR3 runs 14 residues.

In its sample, this clonotype was seen many times. CDR3 sequence reads: CASSPLGLAGAYEQYF. The CDR3, as DNA: TGTGCCAGCTCACCACTCGGGCTAGCGGGAGCGTACGAGCAGTACTTC. The rearrangement uses TRBV18 and TRBJ2-7; 10 nucleotides line up with TRBD2. CDR1 and CDR2 (germline): KGHSH, LQKENI. The trim removed 1 base at V and 4 bases at J, leaving 7 bases unmatched. The CDR3 spans 16 residues.

This clonotype was seen at least ten times. The chain uses TRBV5-1 and TRBJ2-3, with D unclear. Looked up from germline, CDR1 is SGHRS and CDR2 is YFSETQ. This CDR3 spans 14 amino acids. V dropped 4 bases and J dropped 1 base, with 10 bases sitting between them. The CDR3 sequence: CASSRQAGTDTQYF. Written as DNA, the CDR3 is TGCGCCAGCAGCCGACAAGCAGGCACAGATACGCAGTATTTT.

This clonotype was observed at least ten times. This CDR3 reads CASSAVAGLGYNEQFF. Here the CDR3 DNA reads TGTGCCAGCAGCGCTGTAGCGGGGTTGGGATACAATGAGCAGTTCTTC. The rearrangement joins TRBV9 to TRBJ2-1, with 8 bases that match TRBD2. The CDR3 totals 16 residues. V shed 3 bases and J 4 bases; nucleotides not matched to a gene: 9. The V gene's germline CDR1 is SGDLS and CDR2 YYNGEE.

This clonotype was detected only a few times. The chain has TRBV6-2 or TRBV6-3 and TRBJ1-5; perhaps TRBD1 as D (5 bases). CDR3 length equals 18 residues. CDR1 MNHEY and CDR2 SVGEGT come from the germline V gene. The V end was cut by 0 bases, the J end by 4 bases, with 19 bases between. The chain's CDR3 is CASSYSRGPNYFNQPQHF. In nucleotides, the CDR3 is TGTGCCAGCAGTTACTCGCGGGGACCTAACTACTTTAATCAGCCCCAGCATTTT.

In this sample, this clonotype turned up many times. V usage is TRBV20-1 and J usage is TRBJ2-3; a possible D gene is TRBD2 (5 bases). V gave up 6 bases and J gave up 0 bases, with 13 bases separating them. The CDR3 has 14 amino acids. Per the germline V gene, CDR1 is DFQATT and CDR2 is SNEGSKA (reference sequence). CDR3 coding DNA: TGCAGTGCCCCCGGGAACACTAGCACAGATACGCAGTATTTT. Protein: CSAPGNTSTDTQYF.

This clonotype was counted many times. This chain links TRBV5-4 with TRBJ2-1, with 9 bases aligning to TRBD2. This CDR3 has 16 amino acids. V gave up 4 bases and J gave up 3 bases; unmatched junction bases: 8. CDR1 is SGHNT, CDR2 YYREEE, per germline (reference sequence). The CDR3 sequence is CASSLSGTSRYNEQFF. The CDR3 coding sequence is TGTGCCAGCAGCCTGTCCGGGACTAGCCGCTACAATGAGCAGTTCTTC.

This clonotype was seen many times. V gene TRBV6-2 or TRBV6-3 combines with J gene TRBJ2-1; 8 positions match TRBD1. V shed 6 bases, J shed 6 bases, and the junction held 10 bases outside the gene matches. Germline V gene sequence: CDR1 MNHEY, CDR2 SVGEGT. This CDR3 has 15 residues. CDR3 loop: CASSQPAGGSNEQFF. The CDR3 DNA sequence: TGTGCCAGCAGCCAACCGGCAGGGGGCTCCAATGAGCAGTTCTTC.

This clonotype was seen at least ten times. The chain recombines TRBV4-1 with TRBJ2-5; 10 nucleotides line up with TRBD2. The CDR3 is 16 amino acids. CDR1 MGHRA and CDR2 YSYEKL come from the germline V gene. V dropped 0 bases and J dropped 4; count of bases not matched to a gene: 5. CDR3 bases: TGCGCCAGCAGCCAAGAAGCTAGCGGGAGAGGAGAGACCCAGTACTTC. This gives the protein CASSQEASGRGETQYF.

This clonotype was detected many times. V and J are TRBV15 and TRBJ2-5, with D tentatively TRBD2 (6 bases). CDR3 size: 15 residues. CDR1 is LNHNV and CDR2 is YYDKDF in the germline V gene (reference sequence). V gave up 3 bases and J gave up 5 bases, with 16 bases separating them. Here the CDR3 reads CATSRGGPRRETQYF. The CDR3 coding sequence is TGTGCCACCAGCAGGGGAGGACCTCGTCGGGAGACCCAGTACTTC.

This clonotype was recorded many times. The gene calls are TRBV6-2 or TRBV6-3 and TRBJ2-7; no definite D call. Germline loops: CDR1 MNHEY, CDR2 SVGEGT. The CDR3 extends over 12 amino acids. V shed 4 bases and J shed 5 bases, with 9 bases lying between them. CDR3 amino acids: CASSSLPDEQYF. CDR3 sequence (DNA): TGTGCCAGCAGTTCCCTTCCTGACGAGCAGTACTTC.

This chain connects TRBV11-2 to TRBJ2-7, with TRBD1 as a possible D gene (6 bases). CDR1 is SGHAT and CDR2 is FQNNGV in the germline V gene. With 5 bases removed from V and 6 bases from J, the gap between germline ends came to 8 bases. The CDR3 runs 11 residues. CDR3 DNA: TGTGCCAGCAGCCAAGGGGGCGAGCAGTACTTC. Amino acid sequence: CASSQGGEQYF.

Ten or more counts support this clonotype. The chain joins TRBV7-9 to TRBJ2-3; TRBD2 agrees at 7 bases. The germline CDR1 and CDR2 sequences are SEHNR and FQNEAQ (reference sequence). The CDR3 is 14 amino acids. Trimming removed 5 bases from V and 2 bases from J; junction bases left unmatched: 4. The CDR3 loop reads CASSRLAYTDTQYF. Here the CDR3 DNA reads TGTGCCAGCAGCCGACTAGCCTACACAGATACGCAGTATTTT.

This clonotype was found many times. The chain combines TRBV28 with TRBJ2-1; TRBD1 matches 11 bases. The CDR3 length is 15 residues. V shed 6 bases, J shed 10 bases, and the junction held 11 bases outside the gene matches. The V gene's germline CDR1 is MDHEN and CDR2 SYDVKM. The CDR3 sequence: CASSLQDRGLGEQFF. CDR3 in DNA: TGTGCCAGCAGCTTACAGGACAGGGGGCTGGGGGAGCAGTTCTTC.

Ten or more counts support this clonotype. J is TRBJ2-7 and V is TRBV11-2; 9 positions agree with TRBD2. Trimming cost V 4 bases and J 3 bases; bases outside gene matches: 16. Germline V gene data show CDR1 as SGHAT and CDR2 as FQNNGV. The CDR3 has 18 amino acids. CDR3: CASSSRAAGGFQGYEQYF. In DNA form, the CDR3 reads TGTGCCAGCAGCTCCCGTGCCGCGGGAGGGTTCCAGGGCTACGAGCAGTACTTC.

The table lists this clonotype with many counts. V gene TRBV5-6 combines with J gene TRBJ2-3; D could derive from TRBD1 or TRBD2 (5 bases each). The CDR3 has 12 residues. CDR1 and CDR2 from the germline V gene are SGHDT and YYEEEE. Trimming removed 2 bases from V and 12 bases from J, with 13 bases in between. Here the CDR3 DNA reads TGTGCCAGCAGCTTTGGCCGGGACGGTCAGTATTTT. Its translation is CASSFGRDGQYF. The complete variable domain, with remaining parts taken from reference TRBV5-6 and TRBJ2-3, reads DAGVTQSPTHLIKTRGQQVTLRCSPKSGHDTVSWYQQALGQGPQFIFQYYEEEERQRGNFPDRFSGHQFPNYSSELNVNALLLGDSALYLCASSFGRDGQYFGPGTRLTVL.

This clonotype was picked up many times. This chain uses TRBV6-5 with TRBJ2-1; 9 bases are a match to TRBD2. The CDR3 loop spans 18 amino acids. The germline gives CDR1 MNHEY, CDR2 SVGAGI. Trimming removed 2 bases from V and 9 bases from J; junction bases left unmatched: 17. The CDR3 loop is CASSYRGGFGGGAGEQFF. CDR3 nucleotides: TGTGCCAGCAGTTACCGGGGCGGGTTTGGCGGGGGGGCTGGTGAGCAGTTCTTC.

This clonotype was detected ten times or more. The gene calls are TRBV5-1 and TRBJ1-6; 9 bases line up with TRBD1. The CDR3 totals 15 residues. Germline CDR1 SGHRS, CDR2 YFSETQ. V lost 4 bases, J lost 9 bases, and 8 bases stayed unmatched. The CDR3, as DNA: TGCGCCAGCAGCAGGGGACAGGGAGTGGGTTCACCCCTCCACTTT. As protein: CASSRGQGVGSPLHF.

This clonotype was counted many times. The CDR3 DNA follows: TGTGCCAGCAGCCTCAGCGGGGTCAGGGAGACCCAGTACTTC. This translates into CASSLSGVRETQYF. This chain connects TRBV3-1 to TRBJ2-5, with 7 bases matching TRBD2. V shed 4 bases and J 5 bases; nucleotides not matched to a gene: 7. This CDR3 contains 14 residues. CDR1 and CDR2 (germline): LGHDT, YNNKEL (reference sequence).

This clonotype was seen many times. The chain carries TRBV28 and TRBJ1-1; tentatively, D is TRBD1 (5 bases). The germline gives CDR1 MDHEN, CDR2 SYDVKM. The CDR3 spans 20 residues. Trimming cost V 5 bases and J 0 bases, with 28 bases left between them. The CDR3 DNA follows: TGTGCCAGCAGTCGTTTAAGAACCTTGGTTGACAGAATCATGAACACTGAAGCTTTCTTT. Its protein product is CASSRLRTLVDRIMNTEAFF.

This clonotype was detected many times. The chain is built from TRBV6-5 and TRBJ1-5, with D uncertain. The V gene lost 4 bases and the J gene lost 5 bases, with 12 bases spanning the gap. Germline loops: CDR1 MNHEY, CDR2 SVGAGI. The CDR3 contains 14 residues. CDR3 DNA sequence: TGTGCCAGCAGTTCCCGTCCGAGGGATCAGCCCCAGCATTTT. Translated, it gives CASSSRPRDQPQHF.

By frequency in the sample, this clonotype is medium-sized. The rearrangement links TRBV6-5 to TRBJ2-7; a weak D match, TRBD1 (6 bases). The V end lost 3 bases, the J end lost 4 bases, and 10 bases lay between the germline ends. Germline values: CDR1 MNHEY, CDR2 SVGAGI. The CDR3 covers 13 residues. The CDR3 protein is CASSYYREYEQYF. In DNA form, the CDR3 reads TGTGCCAGCAGTTATTACAGGGAATACGAGCAGTACTTC.

This clonotype was seen ten or more times. The rearrangement joins TRBV9 to TRBJ1-1; no definite D call. V was clipped by 4 bases and J by 2 bases, with 18 bases between them. This CDR3 spans 16 amino acids. Germline CDR1 is SGDLS and CDR2 is YYNGEE. The CDR3 bases are TGTGCCAGCAGCCCAGTACTGTTTTTAGCCAACACTGAAGCTTTCTTT. Translation: CASSPVLFLANTEAFF.

This clonotype was counted ten times or more. This chain joins TRBV7-9 and TRBJ1-2; weak D call: TRBD1 (6 bases). The CDR3 loop spans 16 amino acids. Trimming cost V 5 bases and J 2 bases, with 18 bases left between them. CDR1 SEHNR and CDR2 FQNEAQ come from the germline V gene (reference sequence). The CDR3 DNA reads TGTGCCAGCAGCCTAGGACAGACTCTTCTCAACTATGGCTACACCTTC. This gives the protein CASSLGQTLLNYGYTF.

This clonotype appeared a few times. The chain joins TRBV6-2 or TRBV6-3 to TRBJ1-2; D uncertain. The CDR3 covers 16 residues. The germline V gene has CDR1 MNHEY and CDR2 SVGEGT. V was pared by 0 bases and J by 5 bases, with 16 bases between. CDR3 protein: CASSYSSPSGSYGYTF. CDR3 coding DNA: TGTGCCAGCAGTTACTCCTCCCCGTCAGGCTCGTATGGCTACACCTTC.

The gene calls are TRBV20-1 and TRBJ1-1; D is possibly TRBD1 (5 bases). The V gene lost 4 bases and the J gene lost 9 bases, with 12 bases spanning the gap. Per the germline V gene, CDR1 is DFQATT and CDR2 is SNEGSKA (reference sequence). The CDR3 is made up of 11 amino acids. The CDR3 region is CSAIQGFKAFF. The CDR3 DNA reads TGCAGTGCTATCCAGGGTTTTAAAGCTTTCTTT.

This clonotype was observed at least ten times. The J gene is TRBJ2-7, the V gene TRBV20-1, with D perhaps matching TRBD1 (6 bases). V lost 6 bases and J lost 3, with 18 bases in between. CDR3 length: 14 amino acids. Germline loops: CDR1 DFQATT, CDR2 SNEGSKA (reference sequence). The CDR3 nucleotides read TGCAGTGCCAGCCGGGTGGGACATGTCTACGAGCAGTACTTC. Protein product: CSASRVGHVYEQYF.

This clonotype was observed many times. The chain has TRBV7-9 and TRBJ2-7; 7 bases are a match to TRBD1. The CDR3 totals 14 residues. The J segment lost 5 bases and the V segment lost 1 base, leaving 5 bases of the junction unmatched. Germline V gives CDR1 SEHNR, CDR2 FQNEAQ (reference sequence). The chain's CDR3 is CASSLGQGVDEQYF. CDR3 bases: TGTGCCAGCAGCTTAGGGCAGGGGGTGGACGAGCAGTACTTC.

There are many counts of this clonotype. V gene TRBV6-2 or TRBV6-3 combines with J gene TRBJ1-6, with 9 bases that match TRBD1. The CDR3 consists of 14 residues. Germline lookup yields CDR1 MNHEY and CDR2 SVGEGT. V dropped 6 bases and J dropped 11; count of bases not matched to a gene: 8. DNA for the CDR3: TGTGCCAGCAGACCTCCGGGACAGGGCCCACCCCTCCACTTT. Translation gives CASRPPGQGPPLHF.

The CDR3 coding sequence is TGCGCCAGCAGCCAGTACGAAGGGGGGCGAACTGAAGCTTTCTTT. Translating gives CASSQYEGGRTEAFF. The gene calls are TRBV4-3 and TRBJ1-1, with a possible D match to TRBD1 (6 bases). Per the germline V gene, CDR1 is LGHNA and CDR2 is YSLEER. V was shortened by 3 bases and J by 5 bases, with 16 bases between the two germline ends. This CDR3 comprises 15 residues.

The sample holds many counts of this clonotype. The rearrangement joins TRBV28 to TRBJ1-6, with 7 nucleotides matching TRBD1. Germline V gene sequence: CDR1 MDHEN, CDR2 SYDVKM. V shed 6 bases, J shed 8 bases, and the junction held 10 bases outside the gene matches. This CDR3 has 15 amino acids. The CDR3: CASSQTGKGDSPLHF. In nucleotides, the CDR3 is TGTGCCAGCAGCCAGACAGGGAAAGGGGATTCACCCCTCCACTTT.

Many counts were recorded for this clonotype. The V call is TRBV28, the J call TRBJ2-5, with D hard to call. The CDR3 is 13 residues long. Germline V gives CDR1 MDHEN, CDR2 SYDVKM. Trimming shortened V by 6 bases and J by 5 bases, and 13 bases separated the two germline ends. The CDR3 loop reads CASRPRLGETQYF. The CDR3 DNA follows: TGTGCCAGCAGGCCCCGGCTGGGGGAGACCCAGTACTTC. Combining the CDR3 with reference TRBV28 and TRBJ2-5 gives the whole variable domain DVKVTQSSRYLVKRTGEKVFLECVQDMDHENMFWYRQDPGLGLRLIYFSYDVKMKEKGDIPEGYSVSREKKERFSLILESASTNQTSMYLCASRPRLGETQYFGPGTRLLVL.